The 26 T cell receptor beta chains below come from one sample, sequenced in a study of a mutant IDH1 vaccine in newly diagnosed glioma. TCRdb keeps only in-frame clones here, not all; method: immunoSEQ multiplex PCR. This sample has 77,000 or so clones, with 81% found just once. The antigens of these receptors remain unknown. Described time point: week 47, end of study. In every dose of vaccine, 300 ug of mutant IDH1 20-mer peptide was given alongside topical imiquimod. The specimen was PBMCs, collected from a glioma patient whose treatment included an IDH1 peptide vaccine. Every receptor here comes from a man aged 35 to 55 with glioma.

In its sample, this clone was seen a few times. J is TRBJ2-3 and V is TRBV9; tentatively, D is TRBD2 (6 bases). The V end lost 3 bases, the J end lost 4 bases, and 15 bases lay between the germline ends. CDR3 size: 15 residues. Germline loops: CDR1 SGDLS, CDR2 YYNGEE. In nucleotides, the CDR3 is TGTGCCAGCAGCGGTGGGGCTAGCGAGGCAGATACGCAGTATTTT. This gives the protein CASSGGASEADTQYF.

This chain joins TRBV30 and TRBJ1-6; TRBD1 matches 10 bases. With 5 bases clipped from V and 8 bases from J, the junction kept 12 bases outside the gene matches. In germline, CDR1 is GTSNPN, CDR2 SVGIG (reference sequence). This CDR3 is 16 amino acids long. The CDR3 DNA follows: TGTGCCTGGGGAAGGCTACCCGGGACAGGGGATTCACCCCTCCACTTT. Translation: CAWGRLPGTGDSPLHF.

The chain employs TRBV7-6 and TRBJ2-7; a possible D gene is TRBD1 (6 bases). V lost 4 bases and J 2 bases, leaving 18 bases between the germline ends. The V gene's germline CDR1 is SGHVS and CDR2 FNYEAQ. The CDR3 extends over 16 amino acids. The CDR3 is CASSSQSQGITYEQYF. CDR3 nucleotides: TGTGCCAGCAGCTCACAATCCCAGGGGATTACCTACGAGCAGTACTTC.

This clone was recorded once. Here the CDR3 reads CASSSQGTGLYEQYF. The CDR3, as DNA: TGTGCCAGCAGCTCCCAAGGGACAGGGCTCTACGAGCAGTACTTC. V is TRBV7-2 and J is TRBJ2-7, with 9 bases identical to TRBD1. The CDR3 has 15 residues. Germline loops: CDR1 SGHTA, CDR2 FQGNSA. The ends lost 4 bases at V and 3 bases at J; junction bases unmatched: 7.

The chain uses TRBV28 and TRBJ2-1; D gene ambiguous. Germline V gene lookup returns CDR1 MDHEN and CDR2 SYDVKM. There are 14 residues in the CDR3. Trimming took 8 bases from V and 0 from J, leaving 11 bases between them. This chain's CDR3 is CASLHQDSYNEQFF. The DNA of the CDR3 is TGTGCCAGCCTCCATCAGGACTCCTACAATGAGCAGTTCTTC.

This clone is a singleton in its sample. The gene calls are TRBV7-9 and TRBJ1-2; D perhaps matches TRBD1 (6 bases). CDR1 and CDR2 from the germline V gene are SEHNR and FQNEAQ (reference sequence). This CDR3 is 16 amino acids long. V shed 3 bases and J shed 4 bases, with 18 bases lying between them. The CDR3 sequence: CASSLVGGHGIYGYTF. CDR3 sequence (DNA): TGTGCCAGCAGCTTGGTCGGGGGGCATGGGATCTATGGCTACACCTTC.

This chain uses TRBV5-5 with TRBJ2-2; 9 nucleotides align to TRBD1. J lost 3 bases, V lost 4 bases, and 1 base had no gene match. Germline loops: CDR1 SGHKS, CDR2 YYEKEE (reference sequence). There are 14 residues in the CDR3. The CDR3 spells CASSRTGDTGELFF. In DNA form, the CDR3 reads TGTGCCAGCAGCAGGACAGGGGACACCGGGGAGCTGTTTTTT.

J is TRBJ2-5 and V is TRBV5-1, with a tentative D call TRBD1 (7 bases). This CDR3 region has 17 residues. CDR1 is SGHRS, CDR2 YFSETQ, per germline. The germline V and J ends were trimmed by 1 base and 2 bases, with 18 bases remaining between them. CDR3 bases: TGCGCCAGCAGCTTGCGGTCAGGGGGGCTGAGGCAAGAGACCCAGTACTTC. This codes for CASSLRSGGLRQETQYF.

The chain joins TRBV7-8 to TRBJ2-1, with D unclear. The V and J ends lost 11 bases and 7 bases respectively, with 15 bases between them. CDR1 SGHVS and CDR2 FQNEAQ come from the germline V gene. There are 12 residues in the CDR3. The CDR3 loop is CAGTKPGNEQFF. The CDR3 DNA follows: TGTGCCGGCACCAAGCCCGGGAATGAGCAGTTCTTC.

J is TRBJ2-3 and V is TRBV7-2; D is ambiguous. Germline loops: CDR1 SGHTA, CDR2 FQGNSA. Trimming cost V 3 bases and J 1 base, with 5 bases left between them. CDR3 length: 13 residues. The CDR3 here is CASSFIRTDTQYF. The CDR3 DNA reads as TGTGCCAGCAGCTTTATCCGCACAGATACGCAGTATTTT.

The chain links TRBV12-1 to TRBJ1-2. TRBV12-1 is a documented pseudogene. This CDR3 region has 14 residues. The CDR3 protein is CASSRGSHHYGYTF. DNA for the CDR3: TGTGCCAGCAGCCGGGGGAGCCACCACTATGGCTACACCTTC.

This clone appeared once. This rearrangement joins TRBV28 to TRBJ2-1; tentative D call: TRBD1 (6 bases). There are 14 residues in the CDR3. Trimming cost V 6 bases and J 3 bases, with 12 bases left between them. CDR1 is MDHEN and CDR2 is SYDVKM in the germline V gene. This chain's CDR3 is CASRPTGYYNEQFF. CDR3 DNA sequence: TGTGCCAGCAGACCTACAGGGTACTACAATGAGCAGTTCTTC.

The count of this clone is one. The chain employs TRBV10-3 and TRBJ2-4; 11 nucleotides agree with TRBD1. The CDR3 runs 15 residues. Unmatched junction bases numbered 5, after V lost 2 bases and J lost 8 bases. The germline gives CDR1 ENHRY, CDR2 SYGVKD. In DNA, the CDR3 is TGTGCCATCAGTGAGGGACAGGGGGCCGGAGACATTCAGTACTTC. Translating gives CAISEGQGAGDIQYF.

This chain joins TRBV2 and TRBJ1-4, with 7 bases lining up with TRBD1. This CDR3 contains 18 residues. Unmatched junction bases numbered 14, after V lost 6 bases and J lost 1 base. Germline V gene data show CDR1 as SNHLY and CDR2 as FYNNEI. Here the CDR3 DNA reads TGTGCCAGCAGGCCCGGACATGAGGGGGCGGAAACTAATGAAAAACTGTTTTTT. This gives the protein CASRPGHEGAETNEKLFF.

The rearrangement joins TRBV13 to TRBJ1-2; 8 bases match TRBD1. After removal of 5 bases from V and 3 bases from J, the junction contained 8 bases not matched to a gene. CDR1 is PRHDT and CDR2 is FYEKMQ in the germline V gene (reference sequence). This CDR3 comprises 15 residues. CDR3 loop: CASSPLLDRDYGYTF. The CDR3 nucleotides are TGTGCCAGCAGCCCCCTACTGGACAGGGACTATGGCTACACCTTC.

The V call is TRBV11-2, the J call TRBJ2-5; D is undetermined. CDR1 is SGHAT and CDR2 is FQNNGV in the germline V gene. This CDR3 has 13 amino acids. V lost 1 base and J lost 3, with 6 bases in between. The chain's CDR3 is CASSLGVKETQYF. The CDR3 DNA sequence: TGTGCCAGCAGCTTAGGTGTGAAAGAGACCCAGTACTTC.

Details on this clone: Other DNA sequences within the sample encode an identical CDR3. The chain recombines TRBV14 with TRBJ1-6; D might be TRBD1 (5 bases). The germline gives CDR1 SGHDN, CDR2 FVKESK. Trimming removed 0 bases at V and 9 bases at J, with 9 bases between. The CDR3 has 14 amino acids. The CDR3 DNA follows: TGTGCCAGCAGCCAAGAGTCAGGGAGTTCACCCCTCCACTTT. Its protein product is CASSQESGSSPLHF. The whole variable domain, remainder taken from reference TRBV14 and TRBJ1-6, is EAGVTQFPSHSVIEKGQTVTLRCDPISGHDNLYWYRRVMGKEIKFLLHFVKESKQDESGMPNNRFLAERTGGTYSTLKVQPAELEDSGVYFCASSQESGSSPLHFGNGTRLTVT.

V is TRBV27 and J is TRBJ2-4, with unresolved D. The V and J ends lost 5 bases and 8 bases respectively, with 7 bases between them. Germline CDR1 MNHEY, CDR2 SMNVEV (reference sequence). The CDR3 is 11 amino acids. The CDR3 loop is CASSKKDIQYF. In DNA form, the CDR3 reads TGTGCCAGCAGTAAAAAAGACATTCAGTACTTC.

The genes are TRBV9 and TRBJ2-2, with TRBD2 identical over 8 bases. Germline lookup yields CDR1 SGDLS and CDR2 YYNGEE. The CDR3 consists of 16 residues. J gave up 1 base and V 0 bases, and 2 bases lay outside the gene matches. The CDR3 sequence is CASSVGAGGNTGELFF. The CDR3 region has the DNA TGTGCCAGCAGCGTAGGTGCGGGAGGGAACACCGGGGAGCTGTTTTTT.

V and J are TRBV27 and TRBJ1-3, with D maybe TRBD1 (5 bases). The CDR3 length is 13 residues. CDR1 is MNHEY and CDR2 is SMNVEV in the germline V gene (reference sequence). The germline V and J ends were trimmed by 11 bases and 4 bases, with 15 bases remaining between them. CDR3 DNA: TGTGCCTCCGGTAGGGGCCAAGGAAACACCATATATTTT. Translation: CASGRGQGNTIYF.

The chain joins TRBV5-4 to TRBJ2-1; D remains unclear. V was shortened by 4 bases and J by 4 bases, with 15 bases between the two germline ends. Germline V CDR1 and CDR2: SGHNT, YYREEE (reference sequence). The CDR3 totals 15 residues. CDR3 amino acids: CASSPAVGSYNEQFF. The DNA of the CDR3 is TGTGCCAGCAGCCCTGCGGTTGGGTCGTACAATGAGCAGTTCTTC.

The V gene is TRBV10-3, the J gene TRBJ2-5; tentatively, D is TRBD1 (6 bases). V was trimmed by 4 bases and J by 0 bases, leaving 12 bases between them. Germline CDR1 ENHRY, CDR2 SYGVKD. The length of the CDR3 is 15 residues. The CDR3 nucleotides read TGTGCCATCAGTGTGTCGGACAGCAACCAAGAGACCCAGTACTTC. This translates into CAISVSDSNQETQYF.

The chain employs TRBV7-9 and TRBJ2-7; 9 bases map to TRBD1. Germline values: CDR1 SEHNR, CDR2 FQNEAQ (reference sequence). This CDR3 has 14 amino acids. V lost 3 bases and J lost 4; bases outside the gene matches: 4. CDR3 DNA: TGTGCCAGCAGCTTCGGGACAGGGTTATACGAGCAGTACTTC. Protein product: CASSFGTGLYEQYF.

The CDR3 is CASTLGTGFAEAFF. The CDR3 nucleotides are TGTGCCAGTACCCTCGGGACAGGGTTTGCTGAAGCTTTCTTT. The chain combines TRBV19 with TRBJ1-1, with 9 nucleotides matching TRBD1. Trimming took 7 bases from V and 6 from J; bases not matched to a gene: 9. This CDR3 has 14 residues. Germline V gene data show CDR1 as LNHDA and CDR2 as SQIVND (reference sequence). Together with reference TRBV19 and TRBJ1-1, the CDR3 gives the full variable domain: DGGITQSPKYLFRKEGQNVTLSCEQNLNHDAMYWYRQDPGQGLRLIYYSQIVNDFQKGDIAEGYSVSREKKESFPLTVTSAQKNPTAFYLCASTLGTGFAEAFFGQGTRLTVV.

This chain connects TRBV18 to TRBJ2-5, with 8 bases that match TRBD2. This CDR3 spans 16 amino acids. Unmatched junction bases numbered 9, after V lost 1 base and J lost 5 bases. Germline CDR1 reads KGHSH; CDR2 reads LQKENI. DNA for the CDR3: TGTGCCAGCTCACCACTCTTGACACCGGGAGGGGAGACCCAGTACTTC. It yields the protein CASSPLLTPGGETQYF.

The chain is built from TRBV6-1 and TRBJ1-5; D is ambiguous. Germline assignment: CDR1 MNHNS and CDR2 SASEGT. This CDR3 contains 14 residues. V was clipped by 3 bases and J by 4 bases, with 10 bases between them. The CDR3 coding sequence is TGTGCCAGCAGTGACAAGGCAGAGAATCAGCCCCAGCATTTT. As protein: CASSDKAENQPQHF.